The source of this T cell receptor (beta chain) is a study of vaccination and CD4 T cells after COVID-19. The study sequenced cultured CD4+ T cell DNA using the Oncomine TCR Beta short-read assay. TCRdb itself ran the PCR reads through MiXCR, one entry per CDR3 protein. In the table there are around 12,000 distinct CDR3 sequences, about 82% of which are singletons. A remark on this clonotype: Its antigen is as yet unknown.

Specified treatment: approximately nine-day PBMC culture with coronavirus spike peptide pools or control peptides (ViraFEST assay). CDR1 is LGHNA and CDR2 is YSLEER in the germline V gene. This CDR3 spans 15 amino acids. V shed 1 base and J shed 4 bases, with 13 bases lying between them. The sequenced sample consisted of CD4+ T cells from blood, cultured in vitro. The sequence derives from a human donor who had recovered from COVID-19. V is TRBV4-3 and J is TRBJ1-2, with a weak D call TRBD1 (5 bases). CDR3 bases: TGCGCCAGCAGCCAAGGGGGGACGGGGGTCTATGGCTACACCTTC. Its protein is CASSQGGTGVYGYTF.